Listed here are 28 T cell receptor beta chains from one sample, sequenced in a study of human T cells and chemical hapten exposure. TCRdb used MiXCR to reprocess the RACE reads, holding one entry per CDR3 protein. The sample shows roughly 38,000 distinct CDR3 sequences, 3.5% to 4% of them seen only once. Specified time point: patch test 1, 2 weeks after DPC sensitization. Treatment given: therapeutic diphenylcyclopropenone sensitization with weekly scalp DPC. The starting material, unfractionated whole blood, was used for total RNA extraction. This specimen was whole blood, taken in connection with sensitization to the hapten diphenylcyclopropenone (DPC). The origin of the receptors is a man aged 50 to 60 with alopecia areata. Some clones in this sample may be carry-over from other donors' samples.

This clonotype occurred many times. The CDR3 protein is CASSYDAAKNIQYF. Written as DNA, the CDR3 is TGTGCCAGCAGTTACGACGCGGCCAAAAACATTCAGTACTTC. V is TRBV6-2 or TRBV6-3 and J is TRBJ2-4; D is unclear. The length of the CDR3 is 14 residues. In germline, CDR1 is MNHEY, CDR2 SVGEGT. V shed 2 bases and J shed 1 base, with 6 bases lying between them.

This clonotype was recorded many times. V and J are TRBV18 and TRBJ2-3; D possibly corresponds to TRBD1 (6 bases). The CDR3 is 14 amino acids. V lost 4 bases, J lost 1 base, and 9 bases lay in between. The germline CDR1 and CDR2 sequences are KGHSH and LQKENI. DNA of the CDR3: TGTGCCAGCTCACTACGGACAGGCACAGATACGCAGTATTTT. Protein sequence: CASSLRTGTDTQYF. The complete variable domain, with remaining parts taken from reference TRBV18 and TRBJ2-3, reads NAGVMQNPRHLVRRRGQEARLRCSPMKGHSHVYWYRQLPEEGLKFMVYLQKENIIDESGMPKERFSAEFPKEGPSILRIQQVVRGDSAAYFCASSLRTGTDTQYFGPGTRLTVL.

This clonotype has ten or more counts. This sequence joins TRBV5-4 and TRBJ2-3, with 7 bases lining up with TRBD1. Looked up from germline, CDR1 is SGHNT and CDR2 is YYREEE (reference sequence). The CDR3 contains 15 residues. V shed 3 bases, J shed 0 bases, and the junction held 4 bases outside the gene matches. CDR3 bases: TGTGCCAGCAGCTATAGGGACAGAAGCACAGATACGCAGTATTTT. Translating gives CASSYRDRSTDTQYF.

This clonotype was seen a handful of times. The chain recombines TRBV5-1 with TRBJ2-1; D possibly uses TRBD1 or TRBD2 (5 bases each). In germline, CDR1 is SGHRS, CDR2 YFSETQ. The CDR3 length is 14 residues. The V gene lost 5 bases and the J gene lost 5 bases, with 14 bases spanning the gap. CDR3 region: CASRPGSLNNEQFF. CDR3 nucleotides: TGCGCCAGCAGGCCAGGGAGTCTAAACAATGAGCAGTTCTTC.

This clonotype was observed at least ten times. The V call is TRBV6-1, the J call TRBJ2-3; D is possibly TRBD1 (6 bases). The CDR3 is made up of 11 amino acids. V was shortened by 10 bases and J by 4 bases, with 9 bases between the two germline ends. The germline V gene has CDR1 MNHNS and CDR2 SASEGT. CDR3 protein: CATQGPDTQYF. The DNA of the CDR3 is TGTGCCACCCAGGGGCCAGATACGCAGTATTTT.

Ten or more counts support this clonotype. The V call is TRBV30, the J call TRBJ1-5; 7 nucleotides align to TRBD1. The CDR3 covers 19 residues. The trim removed 1 base at V and 4 bases at J, leaving 19 bases unmatched. Germline V lookup: CDR1 GTSNPN, CDR2 SVGIG (reference sequence). In nucleotides, the CDR3 is TGTGCCTGGAGTGCAACGACAGGACAAGGGGGCAGATGGAATCAGCCCCAGCATTTT. It specifies CAWSATTGQGGRWNQPQHF.

In its sample, this clonotype was seen many times. V gene TRBV10-3 combines with J gene TRBJ1-3, with D unclear. The CDR3 is made up of 13 amino acids. Deletions cut 0 bases from V and 4 bases from J, with 4 bases between. CDR1 is ENHRY and CDR2 is SYGVKD in the germline V gene. The CDR3 region is CAISESAGNTIYF. The CDR3 coding sequence is TGTGCCATCAGTGAGTCCGCGGGAAACACCATATATTTT.

This clonotype was counted ten times or more. V gene TRBV18 combines with J gene TRBJ2-5; D is undetermined. The CDR3 length is 13 residues. Trimming took 5 bases from V and 2 from J, leaving 9 bases between them. CDR1 and CDR2 from the germline V gene are KGHSH and LQKENI. Written as DNA, the CDR3 is TGTGCCAGCTCATTAAGAGTTCAAGAGACCCAGTACTTC. It translates to CASSLRVQETQYF.

In this sample, this clonotype turned up many times. V gene TRBV27 combines with J gene TRBJ2-3; 7 bases line up with TRBD1. This CDR3 comprises 15 residues. V gave up 3 bases and J gave up 1 base; unmatched junction bases: 4. Germline values: CDR1 MNHEY, CDR2 SMNVEV (reference sequence). CDR3 nucleotides: TGTGCCAGCAGTTTTCGACAGGGTGGCACAGATACGCAGTATTTT. Protein sequence: CASSFRQGGTDTQYF.

This clonotype was seen ten or more times. This chain uses TRBV20-1 with TRBJ2-1; D unclear. The V end was cut by 6 bases, the J end by 7 bases, with 19 bases between. This CDR3 is built from 14 residues. Germline CDR1 is DFQATT and CDR2 is SNEGSKA (reference sequence). The CDR3 DNA reads TGCAGTGCCTATCCATCAACAAGTATGAATGAGCAGTTCTTC. It is translated as CSAYPSTSMNEQFF.

This clonotype was detected ten times or more. This CDR3 is CASSVGGGQGNQPQHF. The CDR3 coding sequence is TGCGCCAGCAGCGTGGGGGGAGGACAGGGCAATCAGCCCCAGCATTTT. The genes are TRBV5-1 and TRBJ1-5; 7 bases are shared with TRBD1. In germline, CDR1 is SGHRS, CDR2 YFSETQ. CDR3 size: 16 residues. V lost 4 bases to trimming and J lost 2 bases; unmatched junction nucleotides: 9.

This clonotype was counted at least ten times. The chain joins TRBV5-1 to TRBJ2-7; D is unclear. Germline V CDR1 and CDR2: SGHRS, YFSETQ. CDR3 size: 13 residues. Trimming cost V 5 bases and J 1 base, with 10 bases left between them. CDR3 bases: TGCGCCAGCAGAGGGCTAAATTCCTACGAGCAGTACTTC. It yields the protein CASRGLNSYEQYF.

Ten or more counts support this clonotype. The chain has TRBV11-2 and TRBJ2-2; TRBD2 might be the D (5 bases). Germline values: CDR1 SGHAT, CDR2 FQNNGV. The CDR3 length is 17 residues. Between the trimmed V and J ends, which lost 5 bases and 8 bases, there was a span of 24 bases. The CDR3 spells CASSASGSGSSPGELFF. DNA for the CDR3: TGTGCCAGCAGCGCCTCCGGATCGGGGTCCTCTCCGGGGGAGCTGTTTTTT.

This clonotype was detected many times. The chain has TRBV7-9 and TRBJ1-6; 11 bases align to TRBD1. Germline lookup yields CDR1 SEHNR and CDR2 FQNEAQ (reference sequence). The length of the CDR3 is 17 residues. V lost 5 bases, J lost 2 bases, and 5 bases stayed unmatched. The CDR3 spells CASSQGTGGAYNSPLHF. As DNA, the CDR3 is TGTGCCAGCAGCCAAGGGACAGGGGGGGCCTATAATTCACCCCTCCACTTT.

This chain connects TRBV27 to TRBJ1-1; TRBD1 matches 8 bases. Per the germline V gene, CDR1 is MNHEY and CDR2 is SMNVEV (reference sequence). The CDR3 runs 15 residues. Germline trimming cut 4 bases from V and 0 bases from J; bases unmatched to any gene: 4. In DNA form, the CDR3 reads TGTGCCAGCAGTTGGACAGGGAGGTTGAACACTGAAGCTTTCTTT. As protein: CASSWTGRLNTEAFF.

This clonotype came up many times. The chain has TRBV6-2 or TRBV6-3 and TRBJ1-5; tentative D call: TRBD1 (5 bases). V lost 8 bases to trimming and J lost 4 bases, with 12 bases between them. This CDR3 has 13 residues. The V gene's germline CDR1 is MNHEY and CDR2 SVGEGT. For the CDR3, the DNA is TGTGCCAGCTGGTCGGGGCTTAATCAGCCCCAGCATTTT. This sequence encodes CASWSGLNQPQHF.

This clonotype was counted at least ten times. J is TRBJ2-3 and V is TRBV7-9; D gene uncertain. V was trimmed by 1 base and J by 6 bases, leaving 5 bases between them. Germline CDR1 and CDR2: SEHNR and FQNEAQ (reference sequence). CDR3 length: 12 residues. The CDR3 loop is CASSLDGDTQYF. CDR3 DNA: TGTGCCAGCAGCTTAGACGGGGATACGCAGTATTTT.

This clonotype was seen many times. CDR3 sequence (DNA): TGCGCCAGCAGCTTGGCGGGAGTTGATACGCAGTATTTT. This gives the protein CASSLAGVDTQYF. The V gene is TRBV5-1, the J gene TRBJ2-3, with D possibly TRBD2 on 6 matching bases. V dropped 0 bases and J dropped 6 bases, with 8 bases sitting between them. CDR1 is SGHRS, CDR2 YFSETQ, per germline. The CDR3 contains 13 residues.

The chain carries TRBV7-8 and TRBJ1-3, with 7 bases lining up with TRBD1. The CDR3 contains 14 residues. Germline trimming cut 4 bases from V and 4 bases from J; bases unmatched to any gene: 4. From germline, CDR1 is SGHVS and CDR2 FQNEAQ. The CDR3 is CASSYGTEGNTIYF. The CDR3 coding sequence is TGTGCCAGCAGCTACGGGACAGAGGGAAACACCATATATTTT.

This clonotype was counted many times. The chain links TRBV10-1 to TRBJ2-3; the D gene is possibly TRBD2 (5 bases). The CDR3 has 16 amino acids. Germline CDR1 is WNHNN and CDR2 is SYGVQD (reference sequence). V was cut by 2 bases and J by 1 base, with 13 bases left in between. The chain's CDR3 is CASSEGGGERTDTQYF. Here the CDR3 DNA reads TGCGCCAGCAGTGAGGGCGGAGGCGAGCGCACAGATACGCAGTATTTT.

There are many counts of this clonotype. V usage is TRBV5-5 and J usage is TRBJ1-2; 7 nucleotides line up with TRBD1. Trimming at V came to 4 bases and at J to 0 bases, leaving 3 bases not matched to a gene. Germline V gene data show CDR1 as SGHKS and CDR2 as YYEKEE (reference sequence). This CDR3 region has 14 residues. CDR3 residues: CASSPGGANYGYTF. CDR3 DNA sequence: TGTGCCAGCAGCCCAGGGGGGGCTAACTATGGCTACACCTTC.

This clonotype was seen many times. The chain has TRBV11-1 and TRBJ2-7, with D unclear. Germline V lookup: CDR1 SGHAT, CDR2 FQDESV (reference sequence). The V end was cut by 4 bases, the J end by 1 base, with 5 bases between. CDR3 length: 12 amino acids. The CDR3 sequence: CASSSNSYEQYF. CDR3 nucleotide sequence: TGTGCCAGCAGCTCCAATTCCTACGAGCAGTACTTC.

This chain links TRBV10-3 with TRBJ2-1; TRBD2 matches at 13 bases. V lost 10 bases, J lost 2 bases, and 5 bases stayed unmatched. This CDR3 region has 15 residues. Per germline, CDR1 ENHRY and CDR2 SYGVKD. CDR3 region: CATGLAGETYNEQFF. The CDR3 nucleotides are TGTGCCACCGGACTAGCGGGAGAGACCTACAATGAGCAGTTCTTC.

This clonotype was detected ten times or more. The chain joins TRBV29-1 to TRBJ1-2; 10 bases match TRBD1. Germline V lookup: CDR1 SQVTM, CDR2 ANQGSEA. V trimming: 6 bases; J trimming: 2 bases; junction bases outside the gene matches: 6. This CDR3 comprises 14 residues. CDR3 amino acids: CSVGSDRGNYGYTF. The CDR3 coding sequence is TGCAGCGTCGGGTCGGACAGGGGGAACTATGGCTACACCTTC.

This clonotype showed up many times. This chain joins TRBV7-2 and TRBJ2-3; D might be TRBD2 (6 bases). Per the germline V gene, CDR1 is SGHTA and CDR2 is FQGNSA. The CDR3 is 15 amino acids. V was clipped by 5 bases and J by 4 bases, with 16 bases between them. The CDR3 DNA follows: TGTGCCAGCAGCCCCGTGATGGGAGGCGCAGATACGCAGTATTTT. It codes for CASSPVMGGADTQYF.

This clonotype was counted ten times or more. This chain uses TRBV6-1 with TRBJ2-1; perhaps TRBD2 as D (5 bases). This CDR3 is built from 14 residues. With 7 bases removed from V and 4 bases from J, the gap between germline ends came to 14 bases. Germline values: CDR1 MNHNS, CDR2 SASEGT. CDR3: CASITPSRYNEQFF. CDR3 DNA: TGTGCCAGCATAACGCCTAGCAGATACAATGAGCAGTTCTTC.

The chain employs TRBV27 and TRBJ2-3; weak D call: TRBD2 (6 bases). The germline V gene encodes CDR1 MNHEY and CDR2 SMNVEV (reference sequence). There are 13 residues in the CDR3. V gave up 10 bases and J gave up 3 bases, with 14 bases separating them. CDR3 sequence (DNA): TGTGCCACCCGTGGAGGGGCTACAGATACGCAGTATTTT. Protein product: CATRGGATDTQYF.

This clonotype appeared many times. The chain is built from TRBV27 and TRBJ2-1, with TRBD2 matching 10 bases. Per germline, CDR1 MNHEY and CDR2 SMNVEV (reference sequence). After removal of 4 bases from V and 6 bases from J, the junction contained 6 bases not matched to a gene. This CDR3 is built from 15 residues. The CDR3 bases are TGTGCCAGCAGTTCTCTAGCGGGAGCTCGCAATGAGCAGTTCTTC. It is translated as CASSSLAGARNEQFF.